This TCR beta chain is from a study of T-cell memory formation after mild COVID-19. The study, taken as a whole, reports: Certain responding clones were present in pre-infection memory, suggesting participation of cross-reactive memory.

This clonotype has more than one count but fewer than ten. Its cognate antigen is unknown. This CDR3 spans 15 amino acids. CDR1 DFQATT and CDR2 SNEGSKA come from the germline V gene (reference sequence). J lost 2 bases, V lost 4 bases, and 9 bases had no gene match. One entry per CDR3 protein, called by TCRdb with MiXCR from the 5' RACE reads. The sample records 100,000 to 150,000 distinct CDR3 sequences, over 15% being singletons. Sequenced sample: PBMCs or a T cell subset sorted from them (not recorded which). The chain employs TRBV20-1 and TRBJ2-7, with 9 bases fitting TRBD1. The TCR was taken from a man aged 18-30 years who had mild COVID-19 (a few samples of this study predate the infection). Cell type and time point are not known. The CDR3 reads CSAIGDRGSTYEQYF. The CDR3 nucleotides read TGCAGTGCTATAGGCGACAGGGGGTCAACCTACGAGCAGTACTTC.